This entry concerns a single T cell receptor (beta chain). Its antigen is not identified. Profiled with immunoSEQ multiplex PCR; TCRdb holds only in-frame clones, not every one. This table has about 530,000 clones, approximately 95% appearing once. The V gene's germline CDR1 is SNHLY and CDR2 FYNNEI. With V trimmed by 6 bases and J by 6 bases, 8 bases remained unmatched. This CDR3 has 14 residues. Each of the donors was a healthy adult who was HIV-negative and had not had a recent acute infection or vaccination. The record originates from a study of shared clonotypes between healthy human individuals. Study information: With ages of 18 to 49, the donors were two women and a few men.

The study's findings and limits: Lower generation probabilities were found for non-shared clonotypes than for those shared by all four donors.

Sequencing used naive CD4+ T cells sorted from blood. Documented subset: CD45RA+ positively selected. The receptor comes from a woman aged 30 to 39 in good health. This chain connects TRBV2 to TRBJ1-1; 9 bases align to TRBD1. CDR3 sequence: CASRVQGASSEAFF. CDR3 sequence (DNA): TGTGCCAGCAGGGTACAGGGGGCGTCTTCTGAAGCTTTCTTT.